The 14 T cell receptor beta chains below were found in one sample sequenced in a study. Each CDR3 protein gets one entry after TCRdb re-called the RT-PCR reads with MiXCR. The sample carries around 700,000 distinct CDR3 sequences, 12% to 15% recorded once. Sample: memory CD4+ T cells from blood. These receptors came from a female donor in good health, serving as a healthy control.

V is TRBV20-1 and J is TRBJ2-1; TRBD2 agrees at 9 bases. Germline CDR1 reads DFQATT; CDR2 reads SNEGSKA (reference sequence). J lost 0 bases, V lost 3 bases, and 21 bases had no gene match. CDR3 size: 21 residues. CDR3 coding DNA: TGCAGTGCTAGGCAGGCACCGGGACTAGCAAAATTCACGAGCTCCTACAATGAGCAGTTCTTC. Protein product: CSARQAPGLAKFTSSYNEQFF.

This clonotype was seen a few times. This chain links TRBV20-1 with TRBJ1-4, with 7 bases fitting TRBD1. V shed 3 bases, J shed 7 bases, and the junction held 2 bases outside the gene matches. Germline CDR1 reads DFQATT; CDR2 reads SNEGSKA (reference sequence). The CDR3 length is 12 residues. The CDR3, as DNA: TGCAGTGCTAGGACAGGGACTGAAAAACTGTTTTTT. It codes for CSARTGTEKLFF.

The chain uses TRBV6-6 and TRBJ2-7; a possible D gene is TRBD1 (6 bases). Germline V CDR1 and CDR2: MNHNY, SVGAGI (reference sequence). The ends were cut back, 5 bases at V and 3 bases at J, with 35 bases in the middle. This CDR3 contains 21 residues. CDR3 sequence: CASSHGVEWGQKKKKNYEQYF. The CDR3 DNA is TGTGCCAGCAGTCATGGGGTTGAGTGGGGACAAAAAAAAAAAAAAAACTACGAGCAGTACTTC.

This clonotype was detected only once. The V call is TRBV21-1, the J call TRBJ1-1; whether TRBD1, the table's D call, matches the DNA was not checked. TRBV21-1 is a listed pseudogene. There are 15 residues in the CDR3. In nucleotides, the CDR3 is TGTGCCAGCAGCAAAGTCAAGGGGATGAACACTGAAGCTTTCTTT. Translation: CASSKVKGMNTEAFF.

The V gene is TRBV6-6, the J gene TRBJ1-1; no definite D call. CDR1 is MNHNY and CDR2 is SVGAGI in the germline V gene (reference sequence). This CDR3 has 14 residues. V lost 2 bases and J 1 base, leaving 8 bases between the germline ends. The CDR3 DNA reads TGTGCCAGCAGTTACGCAGAGTCGAACACTGAAGCTTTCTTT. Translating gives CASSYAESNTEAFF.

This sequence joins TRBV12-3 or TRBV12-4 and TRBJ1-2, with D hard to call. V lost 5 bases to trimming and J lost 5 bases, with 9 bases between them. The CDR3 sequence is 12 residues long. CDR3 residues: CASSPTSYGYTF. The CDR3 coding sequence is TGTGCCAGCAGTCCAACCAGTTATGGCTACACCTTC.

This clonotype was seen only a few times. CDR3 amino acids: CASSLVPGNPSQETQYF. CDR3 in DNA: TGTGCCAGCAGCTTAGTCCCAGGGAACCCATCCCAAGAGACCCAGTACTTC. The chain employs TRBV7-2 and TRBJ2-5; possible D gene TRBD1, 5 bases. CDR1 and CDR2 from the germline V gene are SGHTA and FQGNSA. The CDR3 runs to 17 residues. Trimming took 1 base from V and 1 from J, leaving 16 bases between them.

J is TRBJ2-1 and V is TRBV28; 10 bases line up with TRBD1. With V trimmed by 2 bases and J by 6 bases, 7 bases remained unmatched. Germline V gene sequence: CDR1 MDHEN, CDR2 SYDVKM. This CDR3 region has 16 residues. The CDR3 DNA reads TGTGCCAGCAGTTTACAGACAGGGGGCGAGAGCAATGAGCAGTTCTTC. This translates into CASSLQTGGESNEQFF.

In its sample, this clonotype was seen many times. The CDR3 nucleotides read TGCAGCGTTGAAGACAACAGGGGAGGCGAGCAGTACTTC. Translation: CSVEDNRGGEQYF. V gene TRBV29-1 combines with J gene TRBJ2-7; D might be TRBD1 (7 bases). V was cut by 0 bases and J by 6 bases, with 12 bases left in between. The germline gives CDR1 SQVTM, CDR2 ANQGSEA. The CDR3 is 13 residues long.

This clonotype was counted a few times. This chain joins TRBV24-1 and TRBJ2-1; 8 bases line up with TRBD1. CDR3 length equals 17 residues. With 7 bases clipped from V and 2 bases from J, the junction kept 12 bases outside the gene matches. In germline, CDR1 is KGHDR, CDR2 SFDVKD. CDR3 DNA sequence: TGTGCCACCAGCGCACGAACCGGGACAGGAGCCTACAATGAGCAGTTCTTC. This codes for CATSARTGTGAYNEQFF.

This sequence joins TRBV28 and TRBJ2-2; unclear D gene. Trimming took 2 bases from V and 6 from J, leaving 13 bases between them. The germline gives CDR1 MDHEN, CDR2 SYDVKM. The length of the CDR3 is 15 residues. The CDR3 sequence is CASSLERWSSGELFF. CDR3 DNA: TGTGCCAGCAGTTTAGAAAGGTGGTCGTCCGGGGAGCTGTTTTTT.

This clonotype came up a few times. The rearrangement uses TRBV5-1 and TRBJ2-2; possible D gene TRBD2, 6 bases. The CDR3 runs 15 residues. V lost 7 bases and J 2 bases, leaving 15 bases between the germline ends. Germline values: CDR1 SGHRS, CDR2 YFSETQ. Here the CDR3 reads CASSEAGTNTGELFF. As DNA, the CDR3 is TGCGCCAGCTCGGAGGCGGGGACCAACACCGGGGAGCTGTTTTTT.

The chain employs TRBV12-3 or TRBV12-4 and TRBJ1-2, with 7 nucleotides matching TRBD1. With V trimmed by 6 bases and J by 3 bases, 4 bases remained unmatched. The CDR3 spans 13 residues. CDR3 in amino acids: CASRRQGHYGYTF. The CDR3 bases are TGTGCCAGCAGGCGACAGGGCCACTATGGCTACACCTTC.

This clonotype was counted a few times. The chain couples TRBV20-1 to TRBJ1-1, with 8 bases that match TRBD1. Trimming cost V 2 bases and J 0 bases; bases outside gene matches: 2. The CDR3 is 14 amino acids. Germline V gene data show CDR1 as DFQATT and CDR2 as SNEGSKA (reference sequence). The CDR3, as DNA: TGCAGTGCTAGATCAGGGGGCCTGAACACTGAAGCTTTCTTT. Protein: CSARSGGLNTEAFF.